These 8 T cell receptor beta chains were sequenced from one sample in a study of T-cell memory formation after mild COVID-19. TCRdb re-called the 5' RACE reads with MiXCR, one entry per CDR3 protein. The sample lists approximately 500,000 distinct CDR3 sequences; around a quarter were seen once. The sequencing input was PBMCs or a T cell subset sorted from them (not recorded which). The receptors shown here come from an adult woman who had mild COVID-19 (a few samples of this study predate the infection). Cell type and time point are not known.

This clonotype was seen more than once but under ten times. The chain combines TRBV7-2 with TRBJ2-7; 10 bases align to TRBD2. The CDR3 sequence is 17 residues long. V shed 1 base and J 2 bases; nucleotides not matched to a gene: 8. The V gene's germline CDR1 is SGHTA and CDR2 FQGNSA. CDR3 in amino acids: CASSLDRLAGRTYEQYF. The CDR3 DNA sequence: TGTGCCAGCAGCTTAGACAGACTAGCGGGTCGAACCTACGAGCAGTACTTC.

The chain has TRBV7-2 and TRBJ1-1; D unresolved. Looked up from germline, CDR1 is SGHTA and CDR2 is FQGNSA. Deletions cut 1 base from V and 11 bases from J, with 11 bases between. This CDR3 comprises 12 residues. CDR3 nucleotide sequence: TGTGCCAGCAGCTTAGTGTTCTCTCCGGCTTTCTTT. This sequence encodes CASSLVFSPAFF.

The chain carries TRBV6-5 and TRBJ2-1; a possible D gene is TRBD2 (6 bases). The CDR3 has 13 residues. The germline V and J ends were trimmed by 0 bases and 6 bases, with 6 bases remaining between them. Per germline, CDR1 MNHEY and CDR2 SVGAGI. The chain's CDR3 is CASSYSTSNEQFF. CDR3 DNA: TGTGCCAGCAGTTACTCGACTAGCAATGAGCAGTTCTTC.

This chain joins TRBV3-1 and TRBJ2-7; TRBD1 matches 7 bases. The J segment lost 3 bases and the V segment lost 3 bases, leaving 8 bases of the junction unmatched. The CDR3 covers 15 residues. Germline CDR1 reads LGHDT; CDR2 reads YNNKEL (reference sequence). The CDR3 DNA reads as TGTGCCAGCAGCCAGGCCGGGACAGCAAACTACGAGCAGTACTTC. Translated: CASSQAGTANYEQYF.

This chain uses TRBV5-6 with TRBJ1-2; D uncertain. Trimming removed 1 base from V and 4 bases from J, with 14 bases in between. CDR1 SGHDT and CDR2 YYEEEE come from the germline V gene. The CDR3 totals 15 residues. CDR3 residues: CASSLLSVRIYGYTF. The DNA for the CDR3 is TGTGCCAGCAGCTTGTTATCCGTCAGAATCTATGGCTACACCTTC.

The chain is built from TRBV19 and TRBJ2-7; 7 bases line up with TRBD2. CDR3 length: 17 amino acids. The V segment lost 5 bases and the J segment 2 bases; nucleotides outside the gene matches: 15. The germline gives CDR1 LNHDA, CDR2 SQIVND (reference sequence). CDR3 sequence: CASSLRLPQRGAYEQYF. The DNA for the CDR3 is TGTGCCAGTAGTTTAAGGTTGCCTCAACGGGGGGCCTACGAGCAGTACTTC.

V gene TRBV12-3 or TRBV12-4 combines with J gene TRBJ2-6, with 11 bases lining up with TRBD1. This CDR3 has 17 amino acids. With 3 bases clipped from V and 4 bases from J, the junction kept 5 bases outside the gene matches. For the CDR3, the DNA is TGTGCCAGCAGTTTTGGACAGGGGGCCGTCGGGGCCAACGTCCTGACTTTC. Translated, it gives CASSFGQGAVGANVLTF.

The chain uses TRBV4-3 and TRBJ2-1; the match to TRBD2 covers 9 bases. This CDR3 is 13 amino acids long. The germline V gene encodes CDR1 LGHNA and CDR2 YSLEER. J lost 8 bases, V lost 4 bases, and 3 bases had no gene match. The CDR3 sequence is CASSRGGGYEQFF. CDR3 coding DNA: TGCGCCAGCAGCCGCGGGGGGGGTTATGAGCAGTTCTTC.